Listed below are T cell receptor beta chains from one sample, sequenced in a study of human T cells and chemical hapten exposure. TCRdb reanalysed the RACE reads using MiXCR and keeps one entry per CDR3 protein. The sample yields tens of thousands of distinct CDR3 sequences, approximately 10% seen once. The source material was whole blood, sampled in connection with sensitization to the hapten diphenylcyclopropenone (DPC). These receptors originate from a man in his forties or fifties with alopecia areata. Some clones in this sample may be carry-over from other donors' samples. Each CDR3 is given with its conserved first and last residue.

j_gene,v_gene,CDR3aa
TRBJ2-7,TRBV2,CASIGLAGGIYEQYF
TRBJ2-7,TRBV19,CASSIDSPSEQYF
TRBJ2-1,TRBV6-5,CASSSRALSNNEQFF
TRBJ2-1,TRBV7-2,CASRNRPGLAGGMYNEQFF
TRBJ1-5,TRBV5-6,CASSFERGQPQHF
TRBJ2-2,TRBV6-1,CASSENGPGELFF
TRBJ2-2,TRBV7-8,CASSLEETESYGELFF
TRBJ1-3,TRBV7-6,CASSYRVGSGNTIYF
TRBJ1-5,TRBV20-1,CSASRTGQGNYQPQHF
TRBJ1-5,TRBV6-2/TRBV6-3,CASSYVTGNQPQHF
TRBJ2-3,TRBV11-2,CASSLDVWREQGTDTQYF
TRBJ2-3,TRBV15,CATGGGPRDTQYF
TRBJ2-3,TRBV7-2,CASSLVWGLLTDTQYF
TRBJ1-1,TRBV27,CASSTTGGWRAFF
TRBJ2-1,TRBV28,CASSLYRQLLSYNEQFF
TRBJ2-5,TRBV20-1,CSATSQREFQSRQETQYF
TRBJ2-7,TRBV12-3/TRBV12-4,CASSFSSRGSVDYEQYF
TRBJ2-5,TRBV18,CASSPPGQQETQYF
TRBJ1-1,TRBV24-1,CATSDGDTEAFF
TRBJ2-7,TRBV28,CASSDDRVEDEQYF
TRBJ1-5,TRBV29-1,CSEGRQGEPQHF
TRBJ2-2,TRBV19,CASRRGTSGSIGELFF
TRBJ1-4,TRBV19,CASSIQVNEKLFF
TRBJ2-3,TRBV7-2,CASSSRLGSGGLSTDTQYF
TRBJ2-3,TRBV5-1,CASSLVPSGGTDTQYF
TRBJ1-3,TRBV3-1,CASSQERVAGNTIYF
TRBJ2-1,TRBV6-5,CASSYSPLAGVYNEQFF
TRBJ2-5,TRBV12-3/TRBV12-4,CASRRQGRETQYF
TRBJ1-4,TRBV7-9,CASSLGGSEKLFF
TRBJ2-1,TRBV10-3,CAISESSSGRSDEQFF
TRBJ2-7,TRBV5-4,CASSFEVRSSYEQYF
TRBJ2-2,TRBV29-1,CSVDSPSGIGTGELFF
TRBJ2-7,TRBV6-6,CASTVDWSSYEQYF
TRBJ2-1,TRBV5-5,CASSLMGPYNEQFF
TRBJ2-2,TRBV29-1,CSVAGTKNTGELFF